These 30 T cell receptor beta chains share one sample of origin, sequenced in a study of metastatic and nonmetastatic thyroid tumors (dated by TCRdb to about 2020). Before undergoing thyroid surgery, none of the patients had been given any kind of treatment. Library preparation was by PCR. The data were produced on an Illumina HiSeq 4000. TCRdb reanalyzed the raw reads on its own, using fastp at Q25 for trimming and MiXCR for clone calling, and kept in-frame beta chains. The sample table shows around 23,000 clones, and approximately 24% are seen once. The ten largest clones take up approximately 16% of the sample. The sequencing input was blood. All receptors come from a male donor with papillary thyroid cancer or a benign thyroid nodule (not recorded which). Some clones in this sample may be carry-over from other donors' samples.

This clone was detected ten times or more. V and J are TRBV2 and TRBJ2-5; 8 bases line up with TRBD1. CDR3 length: 14 amino acids. CDR1 and CDR2 from the germline V gene are SNHLY and FYNNEI. With V trimmed by 9 bases and J by 2 bases, 8 bases remained unmatched. CDR3 residues: CASSGGARQETQYF. CDR3 nucleotide sequence: TGTGCCAGTTCAGGGGGCGCGCGGCAAGAGACCCAGTACTTC.

This clone occurred many times. CDR3 sequence: CASSSMGGDQPQHF. In DNA, the CDR3 is TGTGCCAGCAGTTCCATGGGAGGGGATCAGCCCCAGCATTTT. This sequence joins TRBV6-2 or TRBV6-3 and TRBJ1-5, with D maybe TRBD1 (5 bases). V was clipped by 4 bases and J by 5 bases, with 12 bases between them. CDR1 and CDR2 (germline): MNHEY, SVGEGT. The CDR3 length is 14 residues.

This clone showed up many times. The V and J genes are TRBV28 and TRBJ2-6; 7 bases agree with TRBD1. The V gene's germline CDR1 is MDHEN and CDR2 SYDVKM. V trimming: 5 bases; J trimming: 2 bases; junction bases outside the gene matches: 3. The length of the CDR3 is 15 residues. The CDR3 DNA follows: TGTGCCAGCAGTCATGGGACAGCTGGGGCCAACGTCCTGACTTTC. This sequence encodes CASSHGTAGANVLTF.

This clone has a count of ten or more. This chain links TRBV3-1 with TRBJ2-1; 8 bases align to TRBD2. The CDR3 sequence is 12 residues long. CDR1 is LGHDT, CDR2 YNNKEL, per germline (reference sequence). After removal of 8 bases from V and 7 bases from J, the junction contained 4 bases not matched to a gene. The CDR3 DNA follows: TGTGCCAGCGAAAGCGGGAGTAATGAGCAGTTCTTC. It is translated as CASESGSNEQFF.

As regards this clone: An end of the junction does not agree with germline; a read error may underlie this. The V call is TRBV24-1, the J call TRBJ2-7, with a weak D call TRBD2 (6 bases). CDR3 length: 15 residues. CDR1 and CDR2 (germline): KGHDR, SFDVKD. The chain's CDR3 is CSTSDCGLLRYEQYF. The CDR3, as DNA: TGTTCCACCAGTGATTGTGGACTACTGAGGTACGAGCAGTACTTC.

The V gene is TRBV11-3, the J gene TRBJ2-7; TRBD2 matches at 7 bases. V was pared by 0 bases and J by 7 bases, with 9 bases of the junction left unmatched. The CDR3 runs 15 residues. The germline gives CDR1 SGHNT, CDR2 YENEEA. CDR3 nucleotides: TGTGCCAGCAGCTTAGATTCGCGGGGGACGGGGGAGCAGTACTTC. Protein: CASSLDSRGTGEQYF.

This clone was detected ten times or more. A read error may explain this, as a much larger clone is one base away. Other DNA sequences from this sample encode an identical CDR3 as well. This chain joins TRBV20-1 and TRBJ1-3, with TRBD1 as a possible D gene (5 bases). The CDR3 covers 12 residues. CDR1 and CDR2 (germline): DFQATT, SNEGSKA (reference sequence). Between the trimmed V and J ends, which lost 6 bases and 8 bases, there was a span of 14 bases. Here the CDR3 DNA reads TGCAGTGCCAGGATCCGAGGGGACACCATATATTTT. It encodes CSARIRGDTIYF.

This clone was recorded many times. J is TRBJ2-7 and V is TRBV7-7, with D perhaps assigned TRBD1 or TRBD2 (5 bases each). Trimming removed 2 bases from V and 3 bases from J, with 14 bases in between. Germline CDR1 and CDR2: SSHAT and FNYEAQ (reference sequence). The CDR3 length is 15 residues. The CDR3 spells CASSLRPGTDYEQYF. CDR3 nucleotides: TGTGCCAGCAGCTTACGACCTGGGACCGACTACGAGCAGTACTTC.

The chain joins TRBV10-3 to TRBJ2-5, with D perhaps matching TRBD1 (5 bases). The CDR3 has 12 residues. V lost 10 bases, J lost 0 bases, and 9 bases lay in between. Looked up from germline, CDR1 is ENHRY and CDR2 is SYGVKD. Here the CDR3 reads CATQGDQETQYF. CDR3 DNA: TGTGCCACGCAGGGCGACCAAGAGACCCAGTACTTC.

This chain connects TRBV5-4 to TRBJ1-1; D perhaps matches TRBD1 (5 bases). V was shortened by 4 bases and J by 4 bases, with 11 bases between the two germline ends. In germline, CDR1 is SGHNT, CDR2 YYREEE (reference sequence). This CDR3 contains 13 residues. In nucleotides, the CDR3 is TGTGCCAGCAGCGGGGGGACGGGCACTGAAGCTTTCTTT. It encodes CASSGGTGTEAFF.

At least ten counts were recorded for this clone. The gene calls are TRBV6-1 and TRBJ1-1; D uncertain. This CDR3 contains 15 residues. Deletions cut 5 bases from V and 2 bases from J, with 15 bases between. The germline V gene encodes CDR1 MNHNS and CDR2 SASEGT. The chain's CDR3 is CASSSDIFSNTEAFF. In DNA, the CDR3 is TGTGCCAGCAGTTCAGACATCTTTTCCAACACTGAAGCTTTCTTT.

The chain has TRBV5-8 and TRBJ1-1; D might be TRBD1 (5 bases). V dropped 5 bases and J dropped 6 bases, with 17 bases sitting between them. The germline V gene has CDR1 SGHTS and CDR2 YDEGEE. The length of the CDR3 is 14 residues. The CDR3 DNA sequence: TGTGCCAGCAGACCCAGGGTTCGGACCCCTGAAGCTTTCTTT. This sequence encodes CASRPRVRTPEAFF.

The chain has TRBV7-2 and TRBJ2-7; D is perhaps TRBD1 (6 bases). The V gene lost 10 bases and the J gene lost 7 bases, with 23 bases spanning the gap. The CDR3 length is 14 residues. The germline V gene encodes CDR1 SGHTA and CDR2 FQGNSA. The CDR3 DNA reads as TGTGCCAACCACACCGGGACAAAGCCTTTAGAGCAGTACTTC. Translating gives CANHTGTKPLEQYF.

Many counts were recorded for this clone. V is TRBV27 and J is TRBJ2-2; D call uncertain. Germline V gene sequence: CDR1 MNHEY, CDR2 SMNVEV (reference sequence). This CDR3 spans 12 amino acids. V lost 2 bases and J 5 bases, leaving 3 bases between the germline ends. Written as DNA, the CDR3 is TGTGCCAGCAGTTTAGAAACCGGGGAGCTGTTTTTT. This codes for CASSLETGELFF.

This clone showed up many times. The gene calls are TRBV9 and TRBJ2-6; D gene uncertain. Germline assignment: CDR1 SGDLS and CDR2 YYNGEE. The CDR3 totals 16 residues. Trimming cost V 0 bases and J 2 bases, with 9 bases left between them. The CDR3 is CASSVVGVPGANVLTF. The CDR3 DNA sequence: TGTGCCAGCAGCGTAGTAGGCGTTCCTGGGGCCAACGTCCTGACTTTC.

This clone has at least ten counts. This chain connects TRBV19 to TRBJ2-7; D may match TRBD1 or TRBD2 (6 bases each). This CDR3 has 14 residues. Per germline, CDR1 LNHDA and CDR2 SQIVND (reference sequence). V was trimmed by 1 base and J by 6 bases, leaving 13 bases between them. CDR3 DNA sequence: TGTGCCAGTAGTATAGCGAGGGGGAGGCGCGAGCAGTACTTC. Translation: CASSIARGRREQYF.

This clone is deemed medium-sized (0.01 to 0.1%). This chain links TRBV20-1 with TRBJ1-5; unclear D gene. V lost 6 bases, J lost 5 bases, and 11 bases lay in between. The CDR3 length is 12 residues. The germline V gene has CDR1 DFQATT and CDR2 SNEGSKA (reference sequence). CDR3 sequence: CSATPPDQPQHF. DNA of the CDR3: TGCAGTGCAACGCCTCCTGATCAGCCCCAGCATTTT.

This chain links TRBV5-1 with TRBJ1-1; D perhaps matches TRBD1 (5 bases). V dropped 1 base and J dropped 4 bases, with 11 bases sitting between them. The V gene's germline CDR1 is SGHRS and CDR2 YFSETQ. This CDR3 spans 14 amino acids. CDR3 nucleotides: TGCGCCAGCAGCTTGAATGGGGGGAGCACTGAAGCTTTCTTT. This sequence encodes CASSLNGGSTEAFF. The whole variable domain, remainder taken from reference TRBV5-1 and TRBJ1-1, is KAGVTQTPRYLIKTRGQQVTLSCSPISGHRSVSWYQQTPGQGLQFLFEYFSETQRNKGNFPGRFSGRQFSNSRSEMNVSTLELGDSALYLCASSLNGGSTEAFFGQGTRLTVV.

The chain has TRBV7-6 and TRBJ2-3; D call uncertain. CDR1 is SGHVS and CDR2 is FNYEAQ in the germline V gene. Trimming took off 4 bases at V and 3 bases at J, with 11 bases between the two ends. This CDR3 is built from 14 residues. The CDR3, as DNA: TGTGCCAGCAGCTATCGGGCCCAAACAGATACGCAGTATTTT. This codes for CASSYRAQTDTQYF.

The chain carries TRBV20-1 and TRBJ2-7, with 7 bases that match TRBD2. V lost 5 bases to trimming and J lost 2 bases; unmatched junction nucleotides: 6. Germline CDR1 is DFQATT and CDR2 is SNEGSKA (reference sequence). The CDR3 covers 13 residues. The CDR3 loop is CSALGRETYEQYF. DNA for the CDR3: TGCAGTGCTCTCGGGCGGGAGACCTACGAGCAGTACTTC.

This clone was seen at least ten times. V is TRBV5-1 and J is TRBJ2-2, with D perhaps matching TRBD1 or TRBD2 (5 bases each). This CDR3 contains 14 residues. Germline V lookup: CDR1 SGHRS, CDR2 YFSETQ. V gave up 1 base and J gave up 6 bases, with 10 bases separating them. CDR3 region: CASSLRGEAGELFF. CDR3 DNA: TGCGCCAGCAGCTTGAGGGGAGAAGCCGGGGAGCTGTTTTTT.

The V call is TRBV6-5, the J call TRBJ2-3; no clear D. The CDR3 extends over 16 amino acids. V dropped 2 bases and J dropped 2 bases, with 14 bases sitting between them. The germline V gene has CDR1 MNHEY and CDR2 SVGAGI. CDR3 residues: CASSYGGTYLTDTQYF. In DNA, the CDR3 is TGTGCCAGCAGTTACGGCGGTACATACCTCACAGATACGCAGTATTTT.

This clone was recorded at least ten times. CDR3: CASSLFRDTTYEQYF. In DNA form, the CDR3 reads TGCGCCAGCAGCCTCTTCCGGGACACCACCTACGAGCAGTACTTC. The genes are TRBV4-1 and TRBJ2-7; D is perhaps TRBD1 (6 bases). With 4 bases removed from V and 2 bases from J, the gap between germline ends came to 15 bases. Germline CDR1 MGHRA, CDR2 YSYEKL. This CDR3 is built from 15 residues.

In this sample, this clone is medium-sized. The chain uses TRBV18 and TRBJ1-1; no reliable D call. V lost 7 bases and J 0 bases, leaving 6 bases between the germline ends. Germline loops: CDR1 KGHSH, CDR2 LQKENI. The CDR3 is made up of 12 amino acids. The CDR3 region is CASLLVNTEAFF. The CDR3 nucleotides are TGTGCCAGCTTACTCGTGAACACTGAAGCTTTCTTT.

Worth noting for this clone: The sample holds other DNA sequences that translate to the same CDR3. V usage is TRBV6-2 or TRBV6-3 and J usage is TRBJ2-7; TRBD1 might be the D (6 bases). Germline lookup yields CDR1 MNHEY and CDR2 SVGEGT. V was trimmed by 2 bases and J by 3 bases, leaving 11 bases between them. This CDR3 is 14 amino acids long. The CDR3: CASSYRGSSYEQYF. The CDR3 DNA reads as TGTGCCAGCAGTTACAGGGGGTCCAGCTACGAGCAGTACTTC.

This clone was observed many times. This chain uses TRBV10-3 with TRBJ2-7; D gene unclear. There are 12 residues in the CDR3. With 1 base removed from V and 7 bases from J, the gap between germline ends came to 8 bases. Germline loops: CDR1 ENHRY, CDR2 SYGVKD. CDR3 loop: CAISELKLEQYF. CDR3 sequence (DNA): TGTGCCATCAGTGAGTTGAAACTAGAGCAGTACTTC.

This clone showed up many times. The rearrangement uses TRBV28 and TRBJ2-2; TRBD2 is a possible D gene (7 bases). This CDR3 spans 19 amino acids. V was shortened by 3 bases and J by 5 bases, with 25 bases between the two germline ends. Germline V gene lookup returns CDR1 MDHEN and CDR2 SYDVKM. DNA of the CDR3: TGTGCCAGCAGTTTTTTCCTGGACGGGGGGCGCGGGAGTACCGGGGAGCTGTTTTTT. This translates into CASSFFLDGGRGSTGELFF. Variable domain in full (rest from reference TRBV28 and TRBJ2-2): DVKVTQSSRYLVKRTGEKVFLECVQDMDHENMFWYRQDPGLGLRLIYFSYDVKMKEKGDIPEGYSVSREKKERFSLILESASTNQTSMYLCASSFFLDGGRGSTGELFFGEGSRLTVL.

The J gene is TRBJ2-7, the V gene TRBV20-1; 8 nucleotides align to TRBD2. J was trimmed by 1 base and V by 0 bases; bases with no gene match: 5. This CDR3 comprises 15 residues. The germline V gene encodes CDR1 DFQATT and CDR2 SNEGSKA (reference sequence). The CDR3 coding sequence is TGCAGTGCTAGAGACCTACTAGCGGCTTCCTACGAGCAGTACTTC. Its translation is CSARDLLAASYEQYF.

The chain combines TRBV6-2 or TRBV6-3 with TRBJ2-2; D remains ambiguous. V was clipped by 2 bases and J by 3 bases, with 16 bases between them. Germline V gene data show CDR1 as MNHEY and CDR2 as SVGEGT. The CDR3 runs to 17 residues. CDR3 in DNA: TGTGCCAGCAGTTACATGTTTTCCTGGGGTGACACCGGGGAGCTGTTTTTT. Translating it yields CASSYMFSWGDTGELFF.

The chain employs TRBV10-3 and TRBJ2-3, with D tentatively TRBD1 (5 bases). V was shortened by 3 bases and J by 0 bases, with 13 bases between the two germline ends. The CDR3 runs 16 residues. Germline V gene lookup returns CDR1 ENHRY and CDR2 SYGVKD. CDR3 sequence: CAISDGLGVSTDTQYF. Written as DNA, the CDR3 is TGTGCCATCAGTGACGGGCTAGGGGTTAGCACAGATACGCAGTATTTT.